These 25 T cell receptor beta chains originate from one sample sequenced in a study of response to subunit inactivated influenza vaccine. TCRdb reanalysed the RT-PCR reads using MiXCR and keeps one entry per CDR3 protein. Of roughly 500,000 distinct CDR3 sequences in the sample, more than 15% were seen once. The sample here was CD4+ T cells sorted from PBMCs, taken around 2 years after vaccination. These TCRs come from a man in his fifties or sixties who received an inactivated influenza vaccine.

The chain uses TRBV20-1 and TRBJ2-7; D is unclear. This CDR3 spans 15 amino acids. Germline V gives CDR1 DFQATT, CDR2 SNEGSKA (reference sequence). Trimming removed 1 base at V and 5 bases at J, with 18 bases between. For the CDR3, the DNA is TGCAGTGCTAGAGCGCTCCTGGGTGAAAACGACGAGCAGTACTTC. Translating gives CSARALLGENDEQYF.

This clonotype was counted only a few times. V and J are TRBV7-9 and TRBJ2-7; D possibly matches TRBD1 or TRBD2 (5 bases each). With 6 bases removed from V and 5 bases from J, the gap between germline ends came to 14 bases. The CDR3 runs 13 residues. Germline V CDR1 and CDR2: SEHNR, FQNEAQ (reference sequence). The CDR3 bases are TGTGCCAGCAGGGTCGGGACGACGGACGAGCAGTACTTC. It codes for CASRVGTTDEQYF.

This clonotype appeared a few times. V and J are TRBV2 and TRBJ2-5; D uncertain. The CDR3 runs 11 residues. Trimming stripped 8 bases from V and 3 bases from J, with 7 bases between. Germline V gene sequence: CDR1 SNHLY, CDR2 FYNNEI. The CDR3 nucleotides are TGTGCCAGCGGCTTAAAAGAGACCCAGTACTTC. This codes for CASGLKETQYF.

This clonotype has only a few counts. V usage is TRBV7-2 and J usage is TRBJ2-7; D possibly matches TRBD1 or TRBD2 (6 bases each). V shed 6 bases and J shed 0 bases, with 9 bases lying between them. CDR1 SGHTA and CDR2 FQGNSA come from the germline V gene. The CDR3 runs 13 residues. The CDR3 sequence is CASRGGHSYEQYF. In nucleotides, the CDR3 is TGTGCCAGCAGGGGGGGACACTCCTACGAGCAGTACTTC.

This clonotype was counted at least ten times. V is TRBV3-1 and J is TRBJ2-7, with TRBD1 identical over 9 bases. V lost 1 base, J lost 3 bases, and 1 base stayed unmatched. CDR3 length: 14 amino acids. Germline CDR1 reads LGHDT; CDR2 reads YNNKEL (reference sequence). CDR3 bases: TGTGCCAGCAGCCAAGGACAGGGGGGCTACGAGCAGTACTTC. Encoded protein: CASSQGQGGYEQYF.

This clonotype was counted only a few times. The chain joins TRBV5-1 to TRBJ2-3; a possible D gene is TRBD1 (5 bases). Deletions cut 1 base from V and 5 bases from J, with 8 bases between. CDR3 size: 13 residues. Germline V lookup: CDR1 SGHRS, CDR2 YFSETQ. CDR3 in DNA: TGCGCCAGCAGCTTGAGCAGGGAAGATACGCAGTATTTT. Its protein product is CASSLSREDTQYF. The variable domain in full, with the rest retrieved from reference TRBV5-1 and TRBJ2-3, is KAGVTQTPRYLIKTRGQQVTLSCSPISGHRSVSWYQQTPGQGLQFLFEYFSETQRNKGNFPGRFSGRQFSNSRSEMNVSTLELGDSALYLCASSLSREDTQYFGPGTRLTVL.

This clonotype has just a few counts. V is TRBV7-2 and J is TRBJ2-7; TRBD1 matches at 12 bases. J was trimmed by 7 bases and V by 0 bases; bases with no gene match: 13. Germline V gives CDR1 SGHTA, CDR2 FQGNSA. The CDR3 covers 18 residues. CDR3 bases: TGTGCCAGCAGCTTAGCTTCCGGGACAGGGGGCGTTAGGTGGGAGCAGTACTTC. Translating it yields CASSLASGTGGVRWEQYF. Full variable domain (missing parts from reference TRBV7-2 and TRBJ2-7): GAGVSQSPSNKVTEKGKDVELRCDPISGHTALYWYRQSLGQGLEFLIYFQGNSAPDKSGLPSDRFSAERTGGSVSTLTIQRTQQEDSAVYLCASSLASGTGGVRWEQYFGPGTRLTVT.

This clonotype has more than one count but fewer than ten. J is TRBJ2-5 and V is TRBV5-6; TRBD1 might be the D (5 bases). V lost 4 bases and J lost 1, with 14 bases in between. The CDR3 runs 15 residues. Germline V gene sequence: CDR1 SGHDT, CDR2 YYEEEE. The CDR3 protein is CASSPNQGIQETQYF. The DNA of the CDR3 is TGTGCCAGCAGCCCAAATCAGGGAATCCAAGAGACCCAGTACTTC. The full variable domain, completed using reference TRBV5-6 and TRBJ2-5, is DAGVTQSPTHLIKTRGQQVTLRCSPKSGHDTVSWYQQALGQGPQFIFQYYEEEERQRGNFPDRFSGHQFPNYSSELNVNALLLGDSALYLCASSPNQGIQETQYFGPGTRLLVL.

The rearrangement joins TRBV20-1 to TRBJ2-5, with D uncertain. V lost 1 base to trimming and J lost 2 bases, with 20 bases between them. The germline V gene encodes CDR1 DFQATT and CDR2 SNEGSKA (reference sequence). There are 17 residues in the CDR3. The CDR3: CSARARLTRAVQETQYF. CDR3 in DNA: TGCAGTGCTAGAGCGAGGCTAACAAGGGCGGTTCAAGAGACCCAGTACTTC.

This clonotype was seen only a few times. This chain uses TRBV10-3 with TRBJ2-3, with 12 bases identical to TRBD2. This CDR3 comprises 16 residues. Per the germline V gene, CDR1 is ENHRY and CDR2 is SYGVKD. The trim removed 5 bases at V and 2 bases at J, leaving 5 bases unmatched. CDR3 residues: CAISPGLAGNTDTQYF. CDR3 nucleotide sequence: TGTGCCATCAGTCCTGGACTAGCGGGGAACACAGATACGCAGTATTTT.

This clonotype has only a few counts. The genes are TRBV4-3 and TRBJ2-7, with TRBD2 matching 9 bases. Trimming cost V 0 bases and J 2 bases; bases outside gene matches: 14. This CDR3 is built from 19 residues. Germline V gene data show CDR1 as LGHNA and CDR2 as YSLEER. The CDR3 coding sequence is TGCGCCAGCAGCCAAGACCCCAGCGGGGGGAGGGCGTATCCCTACGAGCAGTACTTC. It codes for CASSQDPSGGRAYPYEQYF.

This clonotype was detected only a few times. V gene TRBV11-1 combines with J gene TRBJ2-1; 14 nucleotides line up with TRBD2. Trimming took 5 bases from V and 8 from J; bases not matched to a gene: 8. The CDR3 has 16 amino acids. Germline CDR1 reads SGHAT; CDR2 reads FQDESV (reference sequence). The CDR3 protein is CASSPRLAGGPDEQFF. CDR3 in DNA: TGTGCCAGCAGCCCCCGACTAGCGGGGGGGCCGGATGAGCAGTTCTTC.

This clonotype has a handful of counts. The J gene is TRBJ2-1, the V gene TRBV5-1; a weak D match, TRBD1 (5 bases). V was pared by 6 bases and J by 5 bases, with 9 bases between. The CDR3 totals 12 residues. Germline-derived CDR1 and CDR2 are SGHRS and YFSETQ. As DNA, the CDR3 is TGCGCCAGCACGCGACAGAACAATGAGCAGTTCTTC. Its translation is CASTRQNNEQFF.

This chain connects TRBV20-1 to TRBJ1-2; D is perhaps TRBD1 (5 bases). Trimming stripped 6 bases from V and 6 bases from J, with 17 bases between. The CDR3 extends over 13 amino acids. Germline V lookup: CDR1 DFQATT, CDR2 SNEGSKA (reference sequence). The CDR3 protein is CSAPPRGANGYTF. CDR3 DNA sequence: TGCAGTGCCCCGCCGCGAGGGGCGAATGGCTACACCTTC.

This clonotype was seen only a few times. The chain carries TRBV28 and TRBJ2-2, with a tentative D call TRBD1 (5 bases). Germline CDR1 MDHEN, CDR2 SYDVKM. The ends were cut back, 6 bases at V and 5 bases at J, with 10 bases in the middle. The CDR3 totals 13 residues. In nucleotides, the CDR3 is TGTGCCAGCAGGAAGCAGGGAACCGGGGAGCTGTTTTTT. The encoded protein is CASRKQGTGELFF. The whole variable domain, remainder taken from reference TRBV28 and TRBJ2-2, is DVKVTQSSRYLVKRTGEKVFLECVQDMDHENMFWYRQDPGLGLRLIYFSYDVKMKEKGDIPEGYSVSREKKERFSLILESASTNQTSMYLCASRKQGTGELFFGEGSRLTVL.

This clonotype has only a few counts. The chain carries TRBV11-2 and TRBJ2-3, with TRBD2 matching 7 bases. The germline V gene has CDR1 SGHAT and CDR2 FQNNGV. Unmatched junction bases numbered 4, after V lost 0 bases and J lost 4 bases. There are 15 residues in the CDR3. CDR3 DNA sequence: TGTGCCAGCAGCTTAGACCCGGGAGGCCCAGATACGCAGTATTTT. The encoded protein is CASSLDPGGPDTQYF.

This clonotype was observed a few times. This chain connects TRBV5-1 to TRBJ2-3, with unresolved D. Germline loops: CDR1 SGHRS, CDR2 YFSETQ. V lost 4 bases and J lost 3, with 12 bases in between. There are 14 residues in the CDR3. CDR3 sequence reads: CASSPRTETDTQYF. DNA for the CDR3: TGCGCCAGCAGCCCAAGGACGGAGACAGATACGCAGTATTTT.

The gene calls are TRBV19 and TRBJ2-2, with 12 bases matching TRBD2. The CDR3 spans 15 residues. V lost 5 bases, J lost 6 bases, and 4 bases stayed unmatched. Germline CDR1 and CDR2: LNHDA and SQIVND (reference sequence). The CDR3 sequence is CASSASGRGAGELFF. The CDR3 DNA sequence: TGTGCCAGTAGTGCTAGCGGGAGGGGAGCCGGGGAGCTGTTTTTT.

The rearrangement uses TRBV7-9 and TRBJ1-4; unclear D gene. Trimming pared 3 bases from V and 0 bases from J, leaving 8 bases between. Germline-derived CDR1 and CDR2 are SEHNR and FQNEAQ (reference sequence). This CDR3 has 15 amino acids. Here the CDR3 reads CASSFGPATNEKLFF. CDR3 in DNA: TGTGCCAGCAGCTTCGGCCCTGCAACTAATGAAAAACTGTTTTTT.

This clonotype came up a few times. The chain employs TRBV12-3 or TRBV12-4 and TRBJ2-7; 9 nucleotides line up with TRBD2. J was trimmed by 7 bases and V by 6 bases; bases with no gene match: 7. The CDR3 spans 13 residues. The CDR3 sequence: CASSPGLAQEQYF. The CDR3 bases are TGTGCCAGCAGCCCTGGACTAGCGCAGGAGCAGTACTTC.

This clonotype appeared a few times. The V gene is TRBV7-2, the J gene TRBJ2-5; maybe TRBD2 (5 bases). The CDR3 has 15 residues. Between the trimmed V and J ends, which lost 0 bases and 5 bases, there was a span of 13 bases. Germline values: CDR1 SGHTA, CDR2 FQGNSA. CDR3 protein: CASSLATGSGETQYF. DNA of the CDR3: TGTGCCAGCAGCTTAGCAACGGGATCGGGGGAGACCCAGTACTTC. Full variable domain (outside the CDR3, taken from reference TRBV7-2 and TRBJ2-5): GAGVSQSPSNKVTEKGKDVELRCDPISGHTALYWYRQSLGQGLEFLIYFQGNSAPDKSGLPSDRFSAERTGGSVSTLTIQRTQQEDSAVYLCASSLATGSGETQYFGPGTRLLVL.

V and J are TRBV7-2 and TRBJ2-7, with 8 bases identical to TRBD2. The germline gives CDR1 SGHTA, CDR2 FQGNSA. J gave up 1 base and V 8 bases, and 10 bases lay outside the gene matches. CDR3 length equals 15 residues. The DNA of the CDR3 is TGTGCCAGCCTGGGGCTAGCGGGCGGTTCCTACGAGCAGTACTTC. Protein: CASLGLAGGSYEQYF.

This clonotype was detected a few times. The J gene is TRBJ2-2, the V gene TRBV5-1; 10 nucleotides line up with TRBD1. The ends lost 0 bases at V and 3 bases at J; junction bases unmatched: 14. CDR3 length: 20 amino acids. Germline-derived CDR1 and CDR2 are SGHRS and YFSETQ. The CDR3: CASSLASGLTGGLDTGELFF. The CDR3 DNA reads TGCGCCAGCAGCTTGGCCTCGGGACTGACAGGGGGCCTGGACACCGGGGAGCTGTTTTTT.

The chain is built from TRBV18 and TRBJ2-7, with D tentatively TRBD1 or TRBD2 (5 bases each). This CDR3 is 15 amino acids long. V was shortened by 1 base and J by 2 bases, with 12 bases between the two germline ends. CDR1 KGHSH and CDR2 LQKENI come from the germline V gene. In DNA, the CDR3 is TGTGCCAGCTCACCACTTACAGGACTCACCTACGAGCAGTACTTC. Translated: CASSPLTGLTYEQYF.

This clonotype has more than one count but fewer than ten. The chain couples TRBV4-1 to TRBJ2-3, with a weak D call TRBD1 (5 bases). V lost 1 base and J 7 bases, leaving 18 bases between the germline ends. Per the germline V gene, CDR1 is MGHRA and CDR2 is YSYEKL. The CDR3 runs to 16 residues. The CDR3, as DNA: TGCGCCAGCAGCCAAGTGACGGCAGGGATTCTCCATACGCAGTATTTT. Protein product: CASSQVTAGILHTQYF.